Listed below are T cell receptor beta chains from one sample, sequenced in a study of blood T cells in healthy people across ages. TCRdb analysed the 5' RACE reads with MiXCR anew, one entry per CDR3 protein. The sample lists hundreds of thousands of distinct CDR3 sequences, 40% to 60% occurring once. Sequenced: blood. All receptors derive from a man under 40 in good health. Each CDR3 is given with its conserved first and last residue. The order of the fields is V gene, D gene, clone size, CDR3 length, J gene, CDR3 DNA, CDR3 protein. The D gene is left open where the match is weak. Clone sizes are given selectively: once, few, many, or a class where the clone is expanded.

TRBV10-3	TRBD1	.	13	TRBJ1-1	TGTGCCATCAGTAGACAGGGGAACACTGAAGCTTTCTTT	CAISRQGNTEAFF
TRBV10-3	.	.	16	TRBJ1-1	TGTGCCATCAGTGAAAGTGGGGGATACATGAACACTGAAGCTTTCTTT	CAISESGGYMNTEAFF
TRBV20-1	TRBD2	.	14	TRBJ2-5	TGCAGTGCTAGACGGCGGGGGGCTCACAATGAGCAGTACTTC	CSARRRGAHNEQYF
TRBV7-2	.	.	14	TRBJ2-5	TGTGCCAGCAGCTTAGCGCTGGCTAGCAATGAGCAGTACTTC	CASSLALASNEQYF
TRBV11-2	.	.	17	TRBJ1-2	TGTGCCAGCAGCTTAGGGATGACAGGACGCCAGGTGTATGGCTACACCTTC	CASSLGMTGRQVYGYTF
TRBV20-1	TRBD1	.	18	TRBJ1-2	TGCAGTGCTAGAGATACTCCCCAGGGGGCGAGAAGATCCTATGGCTACACCTTC	CSARDTPQGARRSYGYTF
TRBV4-1	.	many	15	TRBJ2-4	TGCGCCAGCAGCCAAATGGGACTAGCCAAAAACATTCAGTACTTC	CASSQMGLAKNIQYF
TRBV6-5	.	few	14	TRBJ2-1	TGTGCCAGCAGCCGTGGTAGGGCCGACAATGAGCAGTTCTTC	CASSRGRADNEQFF
TRBV20-1	TRBD1	many	14	TRBJ2-7	TGCAGTGCTAGGGGCGGGACAGGAGCCTACGAGCAGTACTTC	CSARGGTGAYEQYF
TRBV19	.	.	11	TRBJ1-1	TGTGCCAGTAGTATAGAAAAGGGAGCTTTCTTT	CASSIEKGAFF
TRBV4-3	.	few	16	TRBJ2-7	TGCGCCAGCAGCCAGGATCTGGCGGACAGCTCCTACGAGCAGTACTTC	CASSQDLADSSYEQYF
TRBV27	TRBD2	.	15	TRBJ2-3	TGTGCCAGCACCTTGACTAGCGGGGAAGGAGATACGCAGTATTTT	CASTLTSGEGDTQYF
TRBV20-1	TRBD2	.	14	TRBJ2-1	TGCAGTGCACCAACTAGCGGGGTATACAATGAGCAGTTCTTC	CSAPTSGVYNEQFF
TRBV29-1	.	many	10	TRBJ2-3	TGCAGCGTTGGGGCGGATACGCAGTATTTT	CSVGADTQYF
TRBV11-3	TRBD2	.	15	TRBJ2-3	TGTGCCAGCAGCAAACTAGCGGGAGACACAGATACGCAGTATTTT	CASSKLAGDTDTQYF
TRBV15	TRBD1	once	15	TRBJ2-7	TGTGCCACCAGCAGCCCGGGACAGGGTTCCTACGAGCAGTACTTC	CATSSPGQGSYEQYF
TRBV20-1	.	.	14	TRBJ2-7	TGCAGTGCTAGAGAAGGAGTTCCGGGCTACGAGCAGTACTTC	CSAREGVPGYEQYF
TRBV9	.	.	13	TRBJ2-1	TGTGCCAGCAGCGCGGGGACTCCCAATGAGCAGTTCTTC	CASSAGTPNEQFF
TRBV6-1	.	.	14	TRBJ1-2	TGTGCCAGCAGTCTGCGGGACCGATACTATGGCTACACCTTC	CASSLRDRYYGYTF
TRBV7-9	.	once	14	TRBJ1-4	TGTGCCAGCAGTGAACAGCTCTCTAATGAAAAACTGTTTTTT	CASSEQLSNEKLFF
TRBV16	TRBD1	many	18	TRBJ2-7	TGTGCCAGCACCCCCGACAGGGGACAAAGTAAACGCTCCTACGAGCAGTACTTC	CASTPDRGQSKRSYEQYF
TRBV6-5	.	many	12	TRBJ2-1	TGTGCCAGCACTGCGGGCTACAATGAGCAGTTCTTC	CASTAGYNEQFF
TRBV12-3/TRBV12-4	.	few	12	TRBJ1-2	TGTGCCAGCAGTGAGACAGCCTATGGCTACACCTTC	CASSETAYGYTF
TRBV20-1	TRBD2	.	16	TRBJ2-3	TGCAGTGCTACAAGACTAGCGGGAGCGAGCACAGATACGCAGTATTTT	CSATRLAGASTDTQYF
TRBV20-1	TRBD1	.	15	TRBJ2-7	TGCAGTGCTGGGGGTACAGGGGGCTATGTTGGCGAGCAGTACTTC	CSAGGTGGYVGEQYF
TRBV7-2	TRBD2	.	15	TRBJ2-3	TGTGCCAGCAGCCGGGGCGGGGGGTGGGAAGATACGCAGTATTTT	CASSRGGGWEDTQYF
TRBV6-6	.	once	15	TRBJ2-3	TGTGCCAGCAGTGACCGGGACATGAGCACAGATACGCAGTATTTT	CASSDRDMSTDTQYF
TRBV30	TRBD2	few	12	TRBJ2-5	TGTGCCTATATCAGCGGGGTGGAGACCCAGTACTTC	CAYISGVETQYF
TRBV28	TRBD2	few	16	TRBJ2-1	TGTGCCAGCAGTGCTCTAGCGGGGGGGCCATTCAATGAGCAGTTCTTC	CASSALAGGPFNEQFF
TRBV14	.	.	13	TRBJ1-1	TGTGCCAGCAGCCAGATGGCTCTTTCTGAAGCTTTCTTT	CASSQMALSEAFF
TRBV25-1	.	.	14	TRBJ1-4	TGTGCCAGCAGTGCCCGGGACGGAGATGAAAAACTGTTTTTT	CASSARDGDEKLFF
TRBV12-3/TRBV12-4	TRBD1	few	15	TRBJ1-2	TGTGCCAGCAGTAGCCCCGGGACAGGGGACTATGGCTACACCTTC	CASSSPGTGDYGYTF
TRBV5-1	.	.	14	TRBJ1-1	TGCGCCAGCAGCTTGTCTACCTCGGATACTGAAGCTTTCTTT	CASSLSTSDTEAFF
TRBV7-2	.	.	12	TRBJ2-3	TGTGCCAGCAGCCCCTTTACAGATACGCGGTATTTT	CASSPFTDTRYF
TRBV24-1	.	.	17	TRBJ2-4	TGTGCCACCAGTTCTTCCTTGGGGGGCCCGGCCAAAAACATTCAGTACTTC	CATSSSLGGPAKNIQYF
TRBV5-1	.	.	15	TRBJ2-7	TGCGCCAGCAGCTCGGGGCTGAAGGGAACCTACGAGCAGTACTTC	CASSSGLKGTYEQYF
TRBV15	TRBD1	.	17	TRBJ2-5	TGTGCCACCAGCAGAGAAAGGGGGCAGGGCAAAGAGGAGACCCAGTACTTC	CATSRERGQGKEETQYF
TRBV2	.	.	15	TRBJ2-1	TGTGCCAGCAGGCCCCCACTGCAGGATGTGGAGACCCAGTTCTTC	CASRPPLQDVETQFF
TRBV18	TRBD2	.	15	TRBJ2-7	TGTGCCAGCTCACCACCTTCTAGCGGGGGATACGAGCAGTACTTC	CASSPPSSGGYEQYF
TRBV12-3/TRBV12-4	.	few	15	TRBJ2-4	TGTGCCAGCAGTTGGGTGTCAGGGTTACAAAACATTCAGTACTTC	CASSWVSGLQNIQYF
TRBV29-1	.	.	12	TRBJ2-7	TGCAGCATCGAGGGGGGTTCCTACGAGCAGTACTTC	CSIEGGSYEQYF
TRBV6-5	.	.	15	TRBJ2-5	TGTGCCAGCTCTAGGAGGGGGATGATGCGAGAGACCCAGTACTTC	CASSRRGMMRETQYF
TRBV20-1	.	.	15	TRBJ2-1	TGCAGTGCTAGAGTAGCGGGACAGCTTGCCAATGAGCAGTTCTTC	CSARVAGQLANEQFF